The present T cell receptor beta chain was sequenced within a study of Ad26.COV2.S vaccination and SARS-CoV-2 variants. Stated treatment: some 19 received Ad26.COV2.S at low or high dose, single or two shots; 5 received placebo; per-sample allocation not given. Day 63 after the first injection of vaccine or placebo was the sampling time. As its vector, the vaccine had Ad26, which expressed Wuhan-strain SARS-CoV-2 spike. Method: immunoSEQ multiplex PCR; TCRdb's copy keeps in-frame clones and lacks some. Here the sample spans about 320,000 clones, roughly 86% being singletons. The CDR3 has 15 amino acids. CDR1 SGHTA and CDR2 FQGNSA come from the germline V gene. The V segment lost 4 bases and the J segment 4 bases; nucleotides outside the gene matches: 5.

Sequencing was performed on peripheral blood, taken in a trial of Ad26.COV2.S vaccine versus placebo. The TCR was taken from a person aged 18-60 years who received the Ad26.COV2.S COVID-19 vaccine or a placebo. This chain joins TRBV7-2 and TRBJ2-1, with 9 nucleotides matching TRBD1. CDR3 region: CASSSGTGSYNEQFF. CDR3 DNA sequence: TGTGCCAGCAGCTCAGGGACAGGGAGTTACAATGAGCAGTTCTTC.